This T cell receptor beta chain was identified in a study of radiotherapy plus CTLA-4 blockade in lung cancer. Sequencing was performed with immunoSEQ multiplex PCR; in TCRdb, only in-frame clones are kept and a portion is missing. The profile shows more than 50,000 clones, approximately 79% of them singletons. V trimming: 7 bases; J trimming: 8 bases; junction bases outside the gene matches: 9. The germline V gene encodes CDR1 LGHNT and CDR2 FRNRAP. The CDR3 contains 15 residues. The sequencing used peripheral blood, collected from a patient treated with radiotherapy plus ipilimumab. The clonotype originates from a human donor with non-small cell lung cancer who had a complete response to radiotherapy plus ipilimumab. V usage is TRBV12-5 and J usage is TRBJ2-3; 13 bases map to TRBD2. The CDR3 DNA follows: TGTGCTAGTGCCCCGGAGGGACTAGCGGGAAGTACGCAGTATTTT. Translated: CASAPEGLAGSTQYF.